Shown below are 13 T cell receptor beta chains from a single sample sequenced in a study of shared clonotypes between healthy human individuals. Here immunoSEQ multiplex PCR was the method, and the copy in TCRdb shows in-frame clones only, minus some. Among about 490,000 clones listed, about 79% were seen once. The sample taken for sequencing was PBMCs. These TCRs come from a woman aged 40 to 49 in good health. Some clones in this sample may be carry-over from other donors' samples.

This clone was counted many times. The genes are TRBV10-3 and TRBJ2-2; no reliable D call. The germline V gene has CDR1 ENHRY and CDR2 SYGVKD. There are 13 residues in the CDR3. The V end lost 7 bases, the J end lost 1 base, and 7 bases lay between the germline ends. Here the CDR3 DNA reads TGTGCCATCATGTCAGGGAACACCGGGGAGCTGTTTTTT. This codes for CAIMSGNTGELFF.

The rearrangement joins TRBV5-1 to TRBJ2-3; 15 nucleotides agree with TRBD2. Looked up from germline, CDR1 is SGHRS and CDR2 is YFSETQ. This CDR3 has 18 amino acids. The V and J ends lost 4 bases and 2 bases, in that order; junction bases with no gene match: 8. The CDR3 here is CASSLGGLAGGLTDTQYF. The CDR3 DNA sequence: TGCGCCAGCAGCCTCGGGGGACTAGCGGGAGGACTCACAGATACGCAGTATTTT.

This clone has only one observation. The chain couples TRBV27 to TRBJ2-7; possibly TRBD1 for D (6 bases). V was trimmed by 7 bases and J by 2 bases, leaving 12 bases between them. The CDR3 covers 13 residues. Germline V gene lookup returns CDR1 MNHEY and CDR2 SMNVEV (reference sequence). CDR3 protein: CASKRTATYEQYF. The DNA for the CDR3 is TGTGCCAGCAAGAGGACAGCTACCTACGAGCAGTACTTC.

The chain joins TRBV6-4 to TRBJ2-3; D might be TRBD1 (5 bases). The CDR3 extends over 15 amino acids. Per germline, CDR1 MRHNA and CDR2 SNTAGT. V lost 11 bases and J 2 bases, leaving 20 bases between the germline ends. The DNA of the CDR3 is TGTGCCGGCACCCCCGGTGGGGCCCCCACAGATACGCAGTATTTT. Residues: CAGTPGGAPTDTQYF.

Details on this clone: The same CDR3 is also encoded by other DNA sequences in this sample. V usage is TRBV6-1 and J usage is TRBJ1-3, with 7 bases aligning to TRBD1. This CDR3 has 16 amino acids. Per germline, CDR1 MNHNS and CDR2 SASEGT. Trimming removed 0 bases from V and 4 bases from J; junction bases left unmatched: 6. The CDR3 bases are TGTGCCAGCAGTGAAGCGCAGGGGGTTGGAGGAAACACCATATATTTT. It encodes CASSEAQGVGGNTIYF.

The genes are TRBV20-1 and TRBJ2-1; D is unresolved. The germline V and J ends were trimmed by 5 bases and 9 bases, with 11 bases remaining between them. Germline CDR1 is DFQATT and CDR2 is SNEGSKA (reference sequence). The CDR3 sequence is 11 residues long. In DNA, the CDR3 is TGCAGTGCTCGACCGCGGTCTGAGCAGTTCTTC. Protein sequence: CSARPRSEQFF.

Worth noting for this clone: One end of the junction does not line up with germline, which may come from a read error. The chain couples TRBV7-7 to TRBJ2-5, with D perhaps TRBD1 (5 bases). The length of the CDR3 is 16 residues. Germline CDR1 is SSHAT and CDR2 is FNYEAQ (reference sequence). The CDR3 coding sequence is TGTGCTAGCAGCTTAGGAGCCGCAGGGCAACAAGAGACCCAGTACTTC. Protein: CASSLGAAGQQETQYF. Supplemented by reference TRBV7-7 and TRBJ2-5, the full variable domain reads GAGVSQSPRYKVTKRGQDVTLRCDPISSHATLYWYQQALGQGPEFLTYFNYEAQPDKSGLPSDRFSAERPEGSISTLTIQRTEQRDSAMYRCASSLGAAGQQETQYFGPGTRLLVL.

Concerning this clone: The sample holds other DNA sequences that translate to the same CDR3. The gene calls are TRBV5-1 and TRBJ2-1, with 14 bases fitting TRBD2. The CDR3 has 15 amino acids. Germline V lookup: CDR1 SGHRS, CDR2 YFSETQ. Trimming cost V 4 bases and J 9 bases; bases outside gene matches: 6. The CDR3 DNA is TGCGCCAGCAGCCTGGGGACTAGCGGGAGTGGTGAGCAGTTCTTC. Amino acid sequence: CASSLGTSGSGEQFF.

The rearrangement uses TRBV25-1 and TRBJ1-2; possibly TRBD1 for D (5 bases). Germline-derived CDR1 and CDR2 are MGHDK and SYGVNS. With 4 bases removed from V and 7 bases from J, the gap between germline ends came to 10 bases. CDR3 length equals 12 residues. CDR3 DNA: TGTGCCAGCAGTGTGGGGGATAGTGGCTACACCTTC. Protein: CASSVGDSGYTF.

The CDR3 nucleotides read TGTGCCAGCAGCGCCAGGGGAGAAAGACAAGAGACCCAGTACTTC. Protein: CASSARGERQETQYF. The rearrangement uses TRBV7-8 and TRBJ2-5; possibly TRBD1 for D (6 bases). Germline CDR1 is SGHVS and CDR2 is FQNEAQ. The CDR3 covers 15 residues. V gave up 5 bases and J gave up 2 bases, with 15 bases separating them. The variable domain in full, with the rest retrieved from reference TRBV7-8 and TRBJ2-5, is GAGVSQSPRYKVAKRGQDVALRCDPISGHVSLFWYQQALGQGPEFLTYFQNEAQLDKSGLPSDRFFAERPEGSVSTLKIQRTQQEDSAVYLCASSARGERQETQYFGPGTRLLVL.

The chain joins TRBV7-2 to TRBJ2-7; D tentatively fits TRBD1 or TRBD2 (5 bases each). The germline V gene has CDR1 SGHTA and CDR2 FQGNSA. The germline V and J ends were trimmed by 5 bases and 4 bases, with 18 bases remaining between them. This CDR3 has 15 amino acids. The CDR3 loop reads CASSPGDPGGYEQYF. The CDR3, as DNA: TGTGCCAGCAGCCCCGGGGACCCTGGGGGTTACGAGCAGTACTTC. Drawing the rest from reference TRBV7-2 and TRBJ2-7, the complete variable domain is GAGVSQSPSNKVTEKGKDVELRCDPISGHTALYWYRQSLGQGLEFLIYFQGNSAPDKSGLPSDRFSAERTGGSVSTLTIQRTQQEDSAVYLCASSPGDPGGYEQYFGPGTRLTVT.

The chain links TRBV6-1 to TRBJ2-3; 9 nucleotides align to TRBD1. Germline CDR1 MNHNS, CDR2 SASEGT. J was trimmed by 4 bases and V by 3 bases; bases with no gene match: 5. The CDR3 totals 15 residues. In DNA, the CDR3 is TGTGCCAGCAGTGAGACGACAGGGGGGGCAGATACGCAGTATTTT. This translates into CASSETTGGADTQYF.

J is TRBJ2-7 and V is TRBV9, with D maybe TRBD1 (6 bases). The CDR3 runs 14 residues. Germline lookup yields CDR1 SGDLS and CDR2 YYNGEE. V lost 1 base and J lost 6, with 14 bases in between. The CDR3 nucleotides are TGTGCCAGCAGCGTATTTTACAGGGCCGGCGAGCAGTACTTC. Translation: CASSVFYRAGEQYF.